The entry below gives a single T cell receptor (beta chain) sequence along with its context. The entry originates in a study of blood T cell repertoires in COVID-19. The CDR3 loop spans 14 amino acids. The V gene end was trimmed by 4 bases and the J gene end by 6 bases; junction bases not matched to a gene: 4. The germline V gene encodes CDR1 SGHTS and CDR2 YDEGEE. Produced via immunoSEQ multiplex PCR; TCRdb's table is partial and in-frame only. This sample yields roughly 150,000 clones, of which 87% are seen a single time; about 4.7% belongs to the top ten. The chain has TRBV5-8 and TRBJ2-2; 9 bases match TRBD2. The sequence came from a human donor in a cohort sampled during active COVID-19. Input material: peripheral blood. CDR3 residues: CASSKGLASGELFF. The CDR3 DNA is TGTGCCAGCAGCAAGGGACTAGCTTCCGGGGAGCTGTTTTTT.